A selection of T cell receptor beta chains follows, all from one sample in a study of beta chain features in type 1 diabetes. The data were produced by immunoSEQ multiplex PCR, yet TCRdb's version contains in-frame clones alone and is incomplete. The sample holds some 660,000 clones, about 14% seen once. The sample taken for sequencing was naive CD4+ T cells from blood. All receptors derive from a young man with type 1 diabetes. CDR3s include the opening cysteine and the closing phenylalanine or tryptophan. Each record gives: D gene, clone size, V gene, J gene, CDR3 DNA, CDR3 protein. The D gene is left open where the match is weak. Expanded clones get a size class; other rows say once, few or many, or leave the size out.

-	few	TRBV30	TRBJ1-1	TGTGCCTGGAGAACAGGGACTGAAGCTTTCTTT	CAWRTGTEAFF
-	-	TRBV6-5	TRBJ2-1	TGTGCCAGCAGTTACTCGAGGGGAACATACAATGAGCAGTTCTTC	CASSYSRGTYNEQFF
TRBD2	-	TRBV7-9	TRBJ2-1	TGTGCCAGCAGCTCGGGACTAGCGGGGGCTGGGCAGTTCTTC	CASSSGLAGAGQFF
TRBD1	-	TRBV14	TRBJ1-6	TGTGCCAGCAGCCAAGACTTGGGACAGGGCACCTTAGCCCTCCACTTT	CASSQDLGQGTLALHF
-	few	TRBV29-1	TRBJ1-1	TGCAGCGTCGAGATCACTGAAGCTTTCTTT	CSVEITEAFF
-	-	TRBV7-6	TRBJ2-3	TGTGCCAGCAGCTTAGGTTTGGGCCAGGGTTATACGCAGTATTTT	CASSLGLGQGYTQYF
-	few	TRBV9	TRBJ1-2	TGTGCCAGCACCCGAAGCGGTCCTAACTATGGCTACACCTTC	CASTRSGPNYGYTF
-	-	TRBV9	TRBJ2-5	TGTGCCAGCAGCCTAGCGCGGGGGCCTGAGACCCAGTACTTC	CASSLARGPETQYF
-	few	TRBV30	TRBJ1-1	TGTGCCTGGACCAGACAAAACAGCAACACTGAAGCTTTCTTT	CAWTRQNSNTEAFF
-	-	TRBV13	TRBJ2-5	TGTGCCAGCAGCTTATCTGGCAGCTTAGGGGAGACCCAGTACTTC	CASSLSGSLGETQYF
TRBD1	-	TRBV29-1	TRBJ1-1	TGCAGCCCCAACAGGGGTGTCACTGAAGCTTTCTTT	CSPNRGVTEAFF